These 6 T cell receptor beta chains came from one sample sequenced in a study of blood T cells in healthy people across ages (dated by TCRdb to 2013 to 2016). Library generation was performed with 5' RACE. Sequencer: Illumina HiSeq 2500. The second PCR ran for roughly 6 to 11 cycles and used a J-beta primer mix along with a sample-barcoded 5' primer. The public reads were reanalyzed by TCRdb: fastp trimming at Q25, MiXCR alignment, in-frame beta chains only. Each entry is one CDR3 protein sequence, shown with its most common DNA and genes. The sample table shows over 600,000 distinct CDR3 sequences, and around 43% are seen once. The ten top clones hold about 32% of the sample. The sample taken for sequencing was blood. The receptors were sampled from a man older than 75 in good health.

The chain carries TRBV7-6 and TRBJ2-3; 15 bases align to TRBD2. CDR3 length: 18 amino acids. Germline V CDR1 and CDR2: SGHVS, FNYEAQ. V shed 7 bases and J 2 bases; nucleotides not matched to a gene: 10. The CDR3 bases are TGTGCCAGCATCGGGACTAGCGGGGGGCCAACCCCCACAGATACGCAGTATTTT. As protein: CASIGTSGGPTPTDTQYF.

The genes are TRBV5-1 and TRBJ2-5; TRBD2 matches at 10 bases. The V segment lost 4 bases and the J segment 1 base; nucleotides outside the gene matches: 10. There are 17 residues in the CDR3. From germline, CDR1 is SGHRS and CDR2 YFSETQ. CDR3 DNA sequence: TGCGCCAGCAGCCCCGGGGGACTAGCGAAACCCCAAGAGACCCAGTACTTC. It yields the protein CASSPGGLAKPQETQYF.

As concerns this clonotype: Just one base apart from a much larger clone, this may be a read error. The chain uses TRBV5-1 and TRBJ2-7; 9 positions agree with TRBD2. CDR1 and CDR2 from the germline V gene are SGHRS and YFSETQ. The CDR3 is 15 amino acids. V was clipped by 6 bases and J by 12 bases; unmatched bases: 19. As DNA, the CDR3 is TGCGCCAGCAACCTTAGCGGGAGCAGAGGAGAGACCCCGTACTTC. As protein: CASNLSGSRGETPYF.

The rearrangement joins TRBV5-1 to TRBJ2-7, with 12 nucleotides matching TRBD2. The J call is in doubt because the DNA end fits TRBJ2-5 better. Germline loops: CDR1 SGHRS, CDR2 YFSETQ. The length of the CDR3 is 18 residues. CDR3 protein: CASSPRLAGVRSQETQYF. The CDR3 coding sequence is TGCGCCAGCAGCCCCAGACTAGCGGGAGTTAGGAGCCAAGAGACCCAGTACTTC.

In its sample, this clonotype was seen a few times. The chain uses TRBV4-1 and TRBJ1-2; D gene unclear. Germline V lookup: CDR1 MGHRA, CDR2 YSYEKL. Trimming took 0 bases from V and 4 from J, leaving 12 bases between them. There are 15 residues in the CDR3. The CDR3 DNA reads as TGCGCCAGCAGCCAAGATCCGGCCAGATCCTATGGCTACACCTTC. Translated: CASSQDPARSYGYTF.

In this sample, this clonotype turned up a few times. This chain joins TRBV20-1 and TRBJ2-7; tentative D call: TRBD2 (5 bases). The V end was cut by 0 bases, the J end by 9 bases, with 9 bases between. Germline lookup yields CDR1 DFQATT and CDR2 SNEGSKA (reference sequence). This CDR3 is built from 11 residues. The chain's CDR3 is CSARETRGQYF. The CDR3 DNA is TGCAGTGCTAGAGAGACCCGGGGGCAGTACTTC.